What follows are 29 T cell receptor beta chains derived from one specimen sequenced in a study of blood T cells in healthy people across ages. Using a J-beta primer mix together with a sample-barcoded 5' primer, a second PCR was run for about 6 to 11 cycles. MiXCR, applied by TCRdb to the 5' RACE reads, yields one record per CDR3 protein. This sample has about 1.6 million distinct CDR3 sequences, with approximately 32% found just once. Sequenced input: blood. The receptors stem from a woman aged 30 to 39 in good health.

CDR3 nucleotide sequence: TGCGCCAGCAGCTTAGTTTCCCTAGCTAGTTTGGGCAATGAGCAGTTCTTC. Translated: CASSLVSLASLGNEQFF. The rearrangement uses TRBV5-1 and TRBJ2-1; D is possibly TRBD2 (5 bases). The CDR3 is 17 amino acids. V was trimmed by 2 bases and J by 6 bases, leaving 21 bases between them. From germline, CDR1 is SGHRS and CDR2 YFSETQ.

This clonotype was seen more than once but under ten times. The chain uses TRBV6-1 and TRBJ2-7, with 10 bases aligning to TRBD1. The DNA end is more similar to TRBJ2-5, so the J call may be wrong. CDR3 length: 16 residues. Germline-derived CDR1 and CDR2 are MNHNS and SASEGT. The CDR3 spells CASSDIPGQGIETQYF. CDR3 DNA sequence: TGTGCCAGCAGTGATATTCCGGGACAGGGGATAGAGACCCAGTACTTC.

V usage is TRBV4-2 and J usage is TRBJ2-3, with TRBD2 identical over 8 bases. V shed 1 base and J 6 bases; nucleotides not matched to a gene: 12. In germline, CDR1 is LGHNA, CDR2 YNFKEQ. The CDR3 has 17 residues. CDR3: CASSQVMLAGNTDTQYF. CDR3 bases: TGTGCCAGCAGCCAAGTTATGCTAGCGGGTAATACGGATACGCAGTATTTT.

This clonotype was detected a few times. CDR3 sequence (DNA): TGCGCCAGCAGCCAAGCGGTAGCGGACAGCTCCTACAATGAGCAGTTCTTC. Its translation is CASSQAVADSSYNEQFF. V is TRBV4-1 and J is TRBJ2-1; either TRBD1 or TRBD2 may supply D (6 bases each). The germline gives CDR1 MGHRA, CDR2 YSYEKL. The V end was cut by 1 base, the J end by 0 bases, with 13 bases between. The CDR3 contains 17 residues.

The chain has TRBV4-1 and TRBJ2-1, with D perhaps matching TRBD1 or TRBD2 (6 bases each). The germline gives CDR1 MGHRA, CDR2 YSYEKL. This CDR3 comprises 14 residues. V dropped 5 bases and J dropped 3 bases, with 11 bases sitting between them. CDR3 sequence: CASSGRTVYNEQFF. The CDR3, as DNA: TGCGCCAGCAGCGGGAGGACAGTCTACAATGAGCAGTTCTTC.

There are many counts of this clonotype. The V and J genes are TRBV4-1 and TRBJ1-5; D remains ambiguous. Germline CDR1 and CDR2: MGHRA and YSYEKL. V lost 1 base, J lost 6 bases, and 13 bases lay in between. The length of the CDR3 is 15 residues. The CDR3 coding sequence is TGCGCCAGCAGCCAAGGGCGGAGGGTGGGTCAGCCCCAGCATTTT. Its translation is CASSQGRRVGQPQHF.

The sample holds many counts of this clonotype. The chain links TRBV11-2 to TRBJ2-5; D perhaps matches TRBD1 (6 bases). V lost 3 bases, J lost 2 bases, and 13 bases lay in between. In germline, CDR1 is SGHAT, CDR2 FQNNGV. The CDR3 is 15 residues long. The CDR3 nucleotides read TGTGCCAGCAGCTTGTGGACAGTAACTCAAGAGACCCAGTACTTC. This translates into CASSLWTVTQETQYF.

This clonotype has only a few counts. The chain links TRBV7-3 to TRBJ2-1; tentatively, D is TRBD1 or TRBD2 (5 bases each). Per the germline V gene, CDR1 is SGHTA and CDR2 is FQGTGA. This CDR3 is 15 amino acids long. V lost 5 bases to trimming and J lost 5 bases, with 16 bases between them. The CDR3 reads CASSTGDQRNNEQFF. The CDR3 DNA reads TGTGCCAGCAGCACCGGGGACCAACGGAACAATGAGCAGTTCTTC.

The chain uses TRBV20-1 and TRBJ2-3; 7 nucleotides line up with TRBD1. The ends lost 5 bases at V and 4 bases at J; junction bases unmatched: 12. CDR3 size: 15 residues. Germline V CDR1 and CDR2: DFQATT, SNEGSKA (reference sequence). CDR3 residues: CSAHRQGDFADTQYF. CDR3 bases: TGCAGTGCTCACCGCCAGGGGGATTTCGCAGATACGCAGTATTTT.

This clonotype was recorded many times. This chain uses TRBV29-1 with TRBJ1-2, with 7 bases lining up with TRBD1. The CDR3 is made up of 15 amino acids. CDR1 and CDR2 (germline): SQVTM, ANQGSEA. Losses at the gene ends were 6 bases for V and 4 bases for J; bases not matched to a gene: 14. CDR3 in DNA: TGCAGCGTCCGGGACAGCCCCAAGGACGGCTATGGCTACACCTTC. This codes for CSVRDSPKDGYGYTF.

As concerns this clonotype: A much larger clonotype is one base distant, so this may be a read error. J is TRBJ2-6 and V is TRBV7-9; TRBD2 agrees at 7 bases. The length of the CDR3 is 15 residues. CDR1 SEHNR and CDR2 FQNEAQ come from the germline V gene (reference sequence). With V trimmed by 4 bases and J by 2 bases, 2 bases remained unmatched. CDR3 region: CASSCGGAGANVLTF. DNA for the CDR3: TGTGCCAGCAGCTGCGGGGGTGCTGGGGCCAACGTCCTGACTTTC. Variable domain in full (rest from reference TRBV7-9 and TRBJ2-6): DTGVSQNPRHKITKRGQNVTFRCDPISEHNRLYWYRQTLGQGPEFLTYFQNEAQLEKSRLLSDRFSAERPKGSFSTLEIQRTEQGDSAMYLCASSCGGAGANVLTFGAGSRLTVL.

This clonotype has only a few counts. The genes are TRBV30 and TRBJ1-2; D gene uncertain. In germline, CDR1 is GTSNPN, CDR2 SVGIG (reference sequence). This CDR3 comprises 13 residues. Trimming pared 0 bases from V and 8 bases from J, leaving 13 bases between. CDR3 sequence: CAWSVRAFKGYTF. The CDR3, as DNA: TGTGCCTGGAGTGTACGGGCTTTTAAGGGCTACACCTTC. The complete variable domain, with remaining parts taken from reference TRBV30 and TRBJ1-2, reads SQTIHQWPATLVQPVGSPLSLECTVEGTSNPNLYWYRQAAGRGLQLLFYSVGIGQISSEVPQNLSASRPQDRQFILSSKKLLLSDSGFYLCAWSVRAFKGYTFGSGTRLTVV.

The chain joins TRBV11-2 to TRBJ1-2; D perhaps matches TRBD1 (5 bases). Trimming cost V 6 bases and J 5 bases, with 10 bases left between them. There are 12 residues in the CDR3. From germline, CDR1 is SGHAT and CDR2 FQNNGV. The CDR3 DNA is TGTGCCAGCAGTCCTCGGACATATGGCTACACCTTC. This encodes CASSPRTYGYTF.

CDR3 coding DNA: TGTGCCAGCAGCCCCCCTAGGGGGGACAATGAGCAGTTCTTC. Its translation: CASSPPRGDNEQFF. The J gene is TRBJ2-1, the V gene TRBV4-2; D could derive from TRBD1 or TRBD2 (6 bases each). V gave up 4 bases and J gave up 5 bases, with 12 bases separating them. Germline V gene lookup returns CDR1 LGHNA and CDR2 YNFKEQ. The CDR3 runs 14 residues.

The chain carries TRBV28 and TRBJ1-2; maybe TRBD1 (6 bases). V was pared by 6 bases and J by 6 bases, with 20 bases between. The CDR3 is made up of 15 amino acids. Germline CDR1 MDHEN, CDR2 SYDVKM. The CDR3 spells CASRMQGILDDGYTF. CDR3 nucleotides: TGTGCCAGCAGAATGCAGGGGATTTTGGACGATGGCTACACCTTC.

The chain's CDR3 is CASSSRQGVRQETQYF. CDR3 nucleotide sequence: TGTGCCAGCAGTTCACGACAGGGGGTGAGACAAGAGACCCAGTACTTC. The V call is TRBV6-5, the J call TRBJ2-5; 9 bases are a match to TRBD1. Trimming removed 4 bases from V and 2 bases from J; junction bases left unmatched: 8. The CDR3 consists of 16 residues. CDR1 and CDR2 from the germline V gene are MNHEY and SVGAGI.

This clonotype was counted between two and nine times. The chain combines TRBV7-7 with TRBJ2-7; 9 bases match TRBD2. V shed 5 bases and J 1 base; nucleotides not matched to a gene: 9. There are 16 residues in the CDR3. Germline values: CDR1 SSHAT, CDR2 FNYEAQ (reference sequence). The CDR3 region is CASSPGAAGGSYEQYF. CDR3 in DNA: TGTGCCAGCAGCCCCGGGGCGGCGGGGGGGTCCTACGAGCAGTACTTC.

This clonotype was observed a few times. The chain combines TRBV5-5 with TRBJ1-5; D possibly corresponds to TRBD1 (6 bases). Germline V gene lookup returns CDR1 SGHKS and CDR2 YYEKEE (reference sequence). CDR3 length equals 15 residues. Trimming took off 0 bases at V and 3 bases at J, with 10 bases between the two ends. The CDR3 DNA reads TGTGCCAGCAGCTTGGATAGGGGGTACAATCAGCCCCAGCATTTT. Translation: CASSLDRGYNQPQHF.

This clonotype showed up just a few times. This chain links TRBV4-1 with TRBJ2-1; unclear D gene. This CDR3 region has 15 residues. Germline V CDR1 and CDR2: MGHRA, YSYEKL. The V end lost 2 bases, the J end lost 1 base, and 9 bases lay between the germline ends. The CDR3 nucleotides read TGCGCCAGCAGCCAACTCGGGTTATCCTACAATGAGCAGTTCTTC. Amino acid sequence: CASSQLGLSYNEQFF.

This clonotype was counted at least ten times. The chain couples TRBV30 to TRBJ1-1; D possibly corresponds to TRBD1 (6 bases). The CDR3 covers 13 residues. Looked up from germline, CDR1 is GTSNPN and CDR2 is SVGIG (reference sequence). The germline V and J ends were trimmed by 3 bases and 3 bases, with 11 bases remaining between them. The CDR3 sequence is CAWSPYRDTEAFF. The CDR3 coding sequence is TGTGCCTGGAGCCCCTACAGGGACACTGAAGCTTTCTTT. Full variable domain (rest looked up from reference TRBV30 and TRBJ1-1): SQTIHQWPATLVQPVGSPLSLECTVEGTSNPNLYWYRQAAGRGLQLLFYSVGIGQISSEVPQNLSASRPQDRQFILSSKKLLLSDSGFYLCAWSPYRDTEAFFGQGTRLTVV.

In DNA, the CDR3 is TGCAGCGTTTTGGGCCTGAGACCTAACTATGGCTACACCTTC. This gives the protein CSVLGLRPNYGYTF. J is TRBJ1-2 and V is TRBV29-1; no clear D. CDR3 length: 14 amino acids. V was pared by 5 bases and J by 0 bases, with 13 bases between. In germline, CDR1 is SQVTM, CDR2 ANQGSEA.

The sample holds one count of this clonotype. V gene TRBV12-3 or TRBV12-4 combines with J gene TRBJ1-1, with 8 bases aligning to TRBD1. The ends lost 3 bases at V and 8 bases at J; junction bases unmatched: 11. This CDR3 is built from 15 residues. The CDR3: CASSFNQGASMEAFF. The CDR3 DNA follows: TGTGCCAGCAGTTTTAATCAGGGGGCGTCGATGGAAGCTTTCTTT.

This clonotype was seen a few times. The chain links TRBV7-6 to TRBJ1-1; D not resolved. The V gene lost 1 base and the J gene lost 3 bases, with 6 bases spanning the gap. Germline V gene lookup returns CDR1 SGHVS and CDR2 FNYEAQ. This CDR3 has 13 amino acids. In nucleotides, the CDR3 is TGTGCCAGCAGCTTAGGACACGACACTGAAGCTTTCTTT. Protein: CASSLGHDTEAFF.

Concerning this clonotype: One junction end disagrees with the germline gene, perhaps due to a read error. The chain employs TRBV20-1 and TRBJ2-1; 7 nucleotides agree with TRBD2. CDR3 length: 16 amino acids. CDR1 is DFQATT, CDR2 SNEGSKA, per germline (reference sequence). The CDR3 region is CSTRPSGRVSYNEQFF. The CDR3 coding sequence is TGCAGTACTAGGCCTAGCGGTAGAGTGTCCTACAATGAGCAGTTCTTC.

The chain joins TRBV11-2 to TRBJ1-2; weak D call: TRBD1 (6 bases). In germline, CDR1 is SGHAT, CDR2 FQNNGV. The ends were cut back, 3 bases at V and 6 bases at J, with 20 bases in the middle. The CDR3 sequence is 16 residues long. This CDR3 is CASSFTRGPQGHGYTF. CDR3 sequence (DNA): TGTGCCAGCAGCTTCACCCGGGGACCCCAGGGGCATGGCTACACCTTC.

The table lists this clonotype with a few counts. The gene calls are TRBV6-2 or TRBV6-3 and TRBJ2-1; D uncertain. The V and J ends lost 2 bases and 6 bases respectively, with 5 bases between them. This CDR3 is built from 12 residues. Germline V gene sequence: CDR1 MNHEY, CDR2 SVGEGT. The CDR3 is CASSYVVNEQFF. The CDR3 DNA is TGTGCCAGCAGTTACGTGGTCAATGAGCAGTTCTTC.

The rearrangement links TRBV20-1 to TRBJ1-5; maybe TRBD1 (5 bases). Trimming took off 0 bases at V and 0 bases at J, with 12 bases between the two ends. The CDR3 runs to 16 residues. Germline V lookup: CDR1 DFQATT, CDR2 SNEGSKA (reference sequence). The CDR3 bases are TGCAGTGCTAGAGAGAGGGAGACAGTTAGCAATCAGCCCCAGCATTTT. This translates into CSARERETVSNQPQHF.

This clonotype was recorded at least ten times. This chain links TRBV5-6 with TRBJ2-1; D is possibly TRBD1 (7 bases). Germline values: CDR1 SGHDT, CDR2 YYEEEE. V lost 1 base and J lost 1, with 9 bases in between. This CDR3 spans 15 amino acids. This chain's CDR3 is CASSLPGGSYNEQFF. The CDR3 bases are TGTGCCAGCAGCTTGCCAGGGGGGTCCTACAATGAGCAGTTCTTC. Looking up the rest from reference TRBV5-6 and TRBJ2-1 gives the full variable domain: DAGVTQSPTHLIKTRGQQVTLRCSPKSGHDTVSWYQQALGQGPQFIFQYYEEEERQRGNFPDRFSGHQFPNYSSELNVNALLLGDSALYLCASSLPGGSYNEQFFGPGTRLTVL.

Comment on this clonotype: An end of the junction does not agree with germline; a read error may underlie this. This chain uses TRBV20-1 with TRBJ2-7; maybe TRBD2 (6 bases). This CDR3 is built from 11 residues. Germline loops: CDR1 DFQATT, CDR2 SNEGSKA (reference sequence). CDR3 residues: CSATSREEHYF. The CDR3, as DNA: TGCAGTGCCACGAGTAGGGAGGAGCACTACTTC.